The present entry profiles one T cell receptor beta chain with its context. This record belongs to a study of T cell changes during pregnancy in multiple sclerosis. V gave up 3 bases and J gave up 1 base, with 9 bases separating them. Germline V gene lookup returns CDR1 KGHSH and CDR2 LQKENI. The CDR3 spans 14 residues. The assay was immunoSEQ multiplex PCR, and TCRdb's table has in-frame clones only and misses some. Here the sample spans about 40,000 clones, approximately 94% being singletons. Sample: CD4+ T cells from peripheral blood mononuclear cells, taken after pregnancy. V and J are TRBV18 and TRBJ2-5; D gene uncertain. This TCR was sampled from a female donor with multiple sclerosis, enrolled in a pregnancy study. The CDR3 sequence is CASSPTDIQETQYF. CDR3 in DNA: TGTGCCAGCTCACCTACAGACATCCAAGAGACCCAGTACTTC.